Detailed here is one TCR beta chain. Germline V gives CDR1 WSHSY, CDR2 SAAADI. This CDR3 spans 13 amino acids. The V gene lost 3 bases and the J gene lost 1 base, with 6 bases spanning the gap. The data originate from a study of technical replicates of blood from a few donors. Sequencing used immunoSEQ multiplex PCR; TCRdb keeps in-frame clones, though not all of them. The sample lists more than 65,000 clones, approximately 88% occurring once. The chain couples TRBV10-2 to TRBJ1-1; D uncertain. Sequencing was performed on PBMCs. This sequence was found in a human donor in good health. Some clones in this sample may be carry-over from other donors' samples. The CDR3 spells CASSDAENTEAFF. DNA for the CDR3: TGCGCCAGCAGTGATGCGGAGAACACTGAAGCTTTCTTT.